The rows below give T cell receptor beta chains drawn from one sample of a study of T cell clonotyping in hematopoietic cell transplantation. Profiling relied on immunoSEQ multiplex PCR, and the TCRdb table lists in-frame clones only, not all of them. The sample contains more than 7,500 clones, approximately 96% of which appear only once. Source: peripheral blood mononuclear cells, taken 100 days after allogeneic stem cell transplant. Every receptor here comes from a male patient between 55 and 70 years old who had an allogeneic stem cell transplant from a related donor, so the T cells may come from the graft donor. Some clones in this sample may be carry-over from other donors' samples. Both conserved end residues are part of each CDR3. Each record gives: clone size, V gene, D gene, J gene, CDR3 DNA, CDR3 protein. A D gene is named only where the DNA matches it firmly. A clone size is listed for some rows: how often the clone was seen (once, few, many), or a class if it is expanded.

once	TRBV13	TRBD2	TRBJ2-5	TGTGCCAGCAGCTTGGTGGGACTAGCGGGGACCCAAGAGACCCAGTACTTC	CASSLVGLAGTQETQYF
-	TRBV11-3	-	TRBJ2-3	TGTGCCAGCAGCCGCGGGGCCATGAATACGCAGTATTTT	CASSRGAMNTQYF
-	TRBV30	TRBD2	TRBJ2-7	TGTGCCGGGAGGGATGGGAACGCGGATTACGAGCAGTACTTC	CAGRDGNADYEQYF
-	TRBV4-1	-	TRBJ1-6	TGCGCCAGCAGCCCGACGGCTTGGTTGTCCTATAATTCACCCCTCCACTTT	CASSPTAWLSYNSPLHF
-	TRBV4-3	-	TRBJ1-2	TGCGCCAGCAGCCAAGTTCTAGGGTATGGCTACACCTTC	CASSQVLGYGYTF
-	TRBV11-2	-	TRBJ2-5	TGTGCCAGCAGCCCGGTCGGTCACCAAGAGACCCAGTACTTC	CASSPVGHQETQYF
-	TRBV6-4	TRBD1	TRBJ1-2	TGTGCCAGCAGCTGGGACAGCTCAGCTAACTATGGCTACACCTTC	CASSWDSSANYGYTF
-	TRBV28	-	TRBJ1-5	TGTGCCAGCAGTTTATCTACGGGTAGCAATCAGCCCCAGCATTTT	CASSLSTGSNQPQHF
-	TRBV5-4	-	TRBJ1-3	TGTGCCAGCAGCCCGGACAGTGGGGTACCTGGAAACACCATATATTTT	CASSPDSGVPGNTIYF
once	TRBV7-2	-	TRBJ1-1	TGTGCCAGCAGCTTCGACGTAAAGACCGGACAGTGGGGCACTGAAGCTTTCTTT	CASSFDVKTGQWGTEAFF
-	TRBV6-5	-	TRBJ1-2	TGTGCCAGCACCTGGGGGGGTAAGGCTGGCTACACCTTC	CASTWGGKAGYTF
-	TRBV19	-	TRBJ1-2	TGTGCCAGTAGTATACTGGCTGGTGAAGGGGCAGGCGGCTACACCTTC	CASSILAGEGAGGYTF
-	TRBV27	TRBD2	TRBJ2-4	TGTGCCAGCAGTCCCACCCGTGGGGGGGGAGAAAACATTCAGTACTTC	CASSPTRGGGENIQYF
-	TRBV29-1	-	TRBJ1-3	TGCAGCGTTGACCCAGGGAACACCATATATTTT	CSVDPGNTIYF
-	TRBV15	TRBD1	TRBJ1-2	TGTGCCACCAGCAGAGAACAGGGGGCCTCTAACTATGGCTACACCTTC	CATSREQGASNYGYTF
-	TRBV27	-	TRBJ1-2	TGTGCCAGCAGTTTGACCCCTACAGACAACTATGGCTACACCTTC	CASSLTPTDNYGYTF
few	TRBV5-5	TRBD1	TRBJ2-7	TGTGCCAGCAGCTCGCTCCGCGACAGGGCCTACGAGCAGTACTTC	CASSSLRDRAYEQYF
-	TRBV2	TRBD1	TRBJ1-4	TGTGCCAGCAGTGATAACAGGGGCGCTGAAAAACTGTTTTTT	CASSDNRGAEKLFF
once	TRBV9	-	TRBJ1-1	TGTGCCAGCAGCGCTACAGGACGTGGAGGAATGAACACTGAAGCTTTCTTT	CASSATGRGGMNTEAFF
-	TRBV29-1	-	TRBJ2-3	TGCAGCGTTAGCCCCTTCGTCACAGATACGCAGTATTTT	CSVSPFVTDTQYF
-	TRBV14	-	TRBJ2-3	TGTGCCAGCAGCCAGGAGGACTGGTACACAGATACGCAGTATTTT	CASSQEDWYTDTQYF
-	TRBV25-1	-	TRBJ1-2	TGTGCCAGCAGTGTAGATGGACATAACTATGGCTACACCTTC	CASSVDGHNYGYTF
-	TRBV25-1	TRBD1	TRBJ1-2	TGTGCCAGCAATAAGGGGGGACAGGGGTTTGGCTACACCTTC	CASNKGGQGFGYTF
-	TRBV11-2	TRBD2	TRBJ2-2	TGTGCCAGCAGCCAACCTAGCGGAACGAACACCGGGGAGCTGTTTTTT	CASSQPSGTNTGELFF
-	TRBV7-9	-	TRBJ2-1	TGTGCCAGCCGAAACGGGGCAGCGAACAATGAGCAGTTCTTC	CASRNGAANNEQFF
-	TRBV19	TRBD1	TRBJ1-2	TGTGCCAGTAGTAGAAATACAGGGGGTACAAGTAACTATGGCTACACCTTC	CASSRNTGGTSNYGYTF
-	TRBV6-1	-	TRBJ2-5	TGTGCCAGCAGTGCTAAAGGGAAGTGGGTACCCCAAGAGACCCAGTACTTC	CASSAKGKWVPQETQYF
-	TRBV10-2	TRBD1	TRBJ2-7	TGCGCCAGCAGTGCCGGGACAGGGGGTCGTGAGCAGTACTTC	CASSAGTGGREQYF
-	TRBV7-2	-	TRBJ2-3	TGTGCCAGCAGCTCCTCTTATACGCAGTATTTT	CASSSSYTQYF
-	TRBV5-1	-	TRBJ1-2	TGCGCCAGCAGCCGAACGGACGCAAGAAACTATGGCTACACCTTC	CASSRTDARNYGYTF